Listed below are T cell receptor beta chains from one sample, sequenced in a study of T cells in Graves' hyperthyroidism and ophthalmopathy. TCRdb ran MiXCR on the multiplex PCR reads and lists one entry per CDR3 protein. The sample shows about 200,000 distinct CDR3 sequences, around 17% of them seen only once. The sequenced material came from blood. The source is a woman aged 50 to 60 with Graves' hyperthyroidism. CDR3s include the opening cysteine and the closing phenylalanine or tryptophan. D genes are given only for firm matches. Size tells how often a clone was seen (once, few, many) or the class of an expanded clone, and some rows leave it out.

abundance	v_gene	d_gene	j_gene	CDR3nt	CDR3aa
many	TRBV2	.	TRBJ1-1	TGTGCCACCCGTCCGCCTCGGACGTACACTGAAGCTTTCTTT	CATRPPRTYTEAFF
many	TRBV11-2	.	TRBJ2-1	TGTGCCAGCAGCTTAGATAGGCTAGTCATCCGGCAGTTCTTC	CASSLDRLVIRQFF
many	TRBV3-1	.	TRBJ1-1	TGTGCCAGCAGCCAAGGTATCCTAAGAAACACTGAAGCTTTCTTT	CASSQGILRNTEAFF
many	TRBV18	.	TRBJ1-2	TGTGCCAGCTCACCAGAAGCCAAGGGTATAGGCTACACCTTC	CASSPEAKGIGYTF
many	TRBV5-1	TRBD2	TRBJ2-1	TGCGCCAGCAGCTTGTTAGCGGGAGCAATCCATGAGCAGTTCTTC	CASSLLAGAIHEQFF
many	TRBV28	.	TRBJ1-2	TGTGCCAGCAGTTTAAAGTTTTATGGCTACACCTTC	CASSLKFYGYTF
.	TRBV5-1	TRBD1	TRBJ1-1	TGCGCCAGCAGCTTGGCGAGGGACAGAGAAGCTTTCTTT	CASSLARDREAFF
.	TRBV9	.	TRBJ2-7	TGTGCCAGCAGCCCGAGGGGTGATTCCTACGAGCAGTACTTC	CASSPRGDSYEQYF
few	TRBV20-1	TRBD2	TRBJ2-5	TGCAGTGCTCAGGTCCCATGGCGGGGGAGGGAGACCCAGTACTTC	CSAQVPWRGRETQYF
.	TRBV18	TRBD2	TRBJ2-2	TGTGCCAGCTCACCACCGGATCGGGAGGGCTACACCGGGGAGCTGTTTTTT	CASSPPDREGYTGELFF
many	TRBV5-1	.	TRBJ2-5	TGCGCCAGCAGCGCACGACTGGGTTTATGGGAGACCCAGTACTTC	CASSARLGLWETQYF
many	TRBV7-9	.	TRBJ2-5	TGTGCCAGCAGCTTAGGAGAACACAGGGCCCAAGAGACCCAGTACTTC	CASSLGEHRAQETQYF
.	TRBV5-1	.	TRBJ2-2	TGCGCCAGCAGCTTGGCTTCATGGGGGAGTGGCACCGGGGAGCTGTTTTTT	CASSLASWGSGTGELFF
few	TRBV19	TRBD1	TRBJ1-2	TGTGCCAGTAGTCCCACAGGGACAGGGTACCGCTATGGCTACACCTTC	CASSPTGTGYRYGYTF
few	TRBV9	.	TRBJ1-4	TGTGCCAGCAGCGTAGGAGGAGGGATTAATGAAAAACTGTTTTTT	CASSVGGGINEKLFF
many	TRBV29-1	.	TRBJ2-1	TGCAGCGTCGGGGGTTCGGCCTACAATGAGCAGTTCTTC	CSVGGSAYNEQFF
many	TRBV5-6	TRBD1	TRBJ2-2	TGTGCCAGCAGCTTGACTTGGGACAGGGTGGCCGGGGAGCTGTTTTTT	CASSLTWDRVAGELFF
many	TRBV11-3	.	TRBJ2-1	TGTGCCAGCAGTATCGGGGGCGCGGTTTACAATGAGCAGTTCTTC	CASSIGGAVYNEQFF
few	TRBV27	.	TRBJ2-3	TGTGCCAGCAGTTTACCCACGGGGGATACGCAGTATTTT	CASSLPTGDTQYF
many	TRBV20-1	TRBD2	TRBJ2-4	TGCAGTGCTCACGAGGGAGGGCAGGGCATTCAGTACTTC	CSAHEGGQGIQYF
many	TRBV12-3/TRBV12-4	.	TRBJ2-2	TGTGCCAGCAGTTTCGCTCTGGCGAACACCGGGGAGCTGTTTTTT	CASSFALANTGELFF
few	TRBV6-4	.	TRBJ1-1	TGTGCCAGCAGTTATCCGCGACAGCGACCCGTTGAAGCTTTCTTT	CASSYPRQRPVEAFF
.	TRBV19	TRBD1	TRBJ1-1	TGTGCCAGTAGTAAATCCGGGACAGGGATATCCACTGAAGCTTTCTTT	CASSKSGTGISTEAFF
many	TRBV20-1	.	TRBJ2-1	TGCAGTGCTAGTGACGGTCTAGCCTTATACAATGAGCAGTTCTTC	CSASDGLALYNEQFF
many	TRBV28	.	TRBJ2-5	TGTGCCAGCAGTCTTCCTGCGGGGGCCCAAGAGACCCAGTACTTC	CASSLPAGAQETQYF
.	TRBV7-3	.	TRBJ1-1	TGTGCCAGCAGCTCCGGGTGGGGGGAAGCTTTCTTT	CASSSGWGEAFF
many	TRBV2	.	TRBJ2-4	TGTGCCAGCAGTGGGGGGCTAGGCAAAAACATTCAGTACTTC	CASSGGLGKNIQYF
few	TRBV9	.	TRBJ1-2	TGTGCCAGCAGCGTAGCTGGGACACCAAGCCATGGCTACACCTTC	CASSVAGTPSHGYTF
few	TRBV7-2	TRBD2	TRBJ2-1	TGTGCCAGCAGCTTAGTTTCTAGCGGGCAGTTCTTC	CASSLVSSGQFF
.	TRBV10-2	.	TRBJ1-1	TGCGCCAGCAGTGGGCCAGGCATGGCTTTCTTT	CASSGPGMAFF
.	TRBV6-1	.	TRBJ1-1	TGTGCCAGCAACACACGACAGATCACTGAAGCTTTCTTT	CASNTRQITEAFF
few	TRBV27	TRBD1	TRBJ1-3	TGTGCCAGCAGTTTACAGGGGGCGAAAAGAAACACCATATATTTT	CASSLQGAKRNTIYF
few	TRBV15	.	TRBJ2-1	TGTGCCACCAGCAGAATGGGAACCAGTAGAAATGAGCAGTTCTTC	CATSRMGTSRNEQFF
many	TRBV5-8	.	TRBJ1-2	TGTGCCAGCAGCTTGCGTAACTATGGCTACACCTTC	CASSLRNYGYTF
.	TRBV6-5	.	TRBJ2-1	TGTGCCAGCAGGTACCGGGACGGGGGCTATAATGAGCAGTTCTTC	CASRYRDGGYNEQFF
many	TRBV28	.	TRBJ2-1	TGTGCCAGCAGTGTACAAAATTGGGATGAGCAGTTCTTC	CASSVQNWDEQFF
.	TRBV5-1	.	TRBJ2-5	TGCGCCAGCAGCGCTGGCGGGGCGGTCGAGACCCAGTACTTC	CASSAGGAVETQYF
.	TRBV12-5	.	TRBJ2-1	TGTGCTAGTGGTTTGGTAATGTCAGAGCAGTTCTTC	CASGLVMSEQFF
many	TRBV7-9	.	TRBJ2-7	TGTGCCAGCAGCTTAGATTGGGTTCGGGGGTACGAGCAGTACTTC	CASSLDWVRGYEQYF
many	TRBV7-2	TRBD1	TRBJ2-7	TGTGCCAGCAGCTTAGATAGGGGGCTATACTTC	CASSLDRGLYF
few	TRBV18	TRBD1	TRBJ1-1	TGTGCCAGCTCATCCAGACAGGGGCCGGACACTGAAGCTTTCTTT	CASSSRQGPDTEAFF
many	TRBV5-1	.	TRBJ1-2	TGCGCCAGCAGCTTGGAATTAACGACAGCCCTATCTGGCTACACCTTC	CASSLELTTALSGYTF
many	TRBV28	TRBD1	TRBJ1-2	TGTGCCAGCGCGGACAGGGCTGTCTATGGCTACACCTTC	CASADRAVYGYTF
.	TRBV5-1	TRBD1	TRBJ1-3	TGCGCCAGCAGCTTGAGTCGGGACAGGGGAAACACCATATATTTT	CASSLSRDRGNTIYF
.	TRBV10-2	.	TRBJ1-5	TGCGCCAGCAGTTCCGTGGGAACCTATCAGCCCCAGCATTTT	CASSSVGTYQPQHF
many	TRBV3-1	.	TRBJ2-5	TGTGCCAGCAGCCAAGTTTCGAAGACCCAGTACTTC	CASSQVSKTQYF